A few counts support the clone carrying this T cell receptor (beta chain). What it binds is not known. The CDR3 contains 15 residues. Trimming removed 0 bases at V and 3 bases at J, with 8 bases between. From germline, CDR1 is LGHNA and CDR2 YSLEER. It was RNA transcripts that yielded the amplified TCR beta CDR3 regions. The HTBI set primed first-round TCR CDR3 RT-PCR. TCRdb reanalysed the multiplex PCR reads using MiXCR and keeps one entry per CDR3 protein. The sample has hundreds of thousands of distinct CDR3 sequences, about a sixth seen once; the top ten hold 28%. Reasons for excluding patients were uncontrolled infection, other autoimmune disease, pregnancy or lactation. The source of the sample is a study of T cells in Graves' hyperthyroidism and ophthalmopathy. Study observations and caveats: Most clonotypes expanded in the thyroid (above 0.001) were also present in blood.

V usage is TRBV4-3 and J usage is TRBJ1-4; maybe TRBD1 (5 bases). The sequenced material came from blood. This receptor was obtained from a woman under 30 with Graves' ophthalmopathy. In DNA, the CDR3 is TGCGCCAGCAGCCAAGACAGGGTCCCTAATGAAAAACTGTTTTTT. Its protein is CASSQDRVPNEKLFF.